This T cell receptor (beta chain) derives from a study of T cell changes during pregnancy in multiple sclerosis. This CDR3 is 15 amino acids long. Germline CDR1 is SNHLY and CDR2 is FYNNEI. Trimming cost V 6 bases and J 0 bases; bases outside gene matches: 7. Profiling relied on immunoSEQ multiplex PCR, and the TCRdb table lists in-frame clones only, not all of them. Among 100,000 or so clones listed, approximately 92% were seen once. The V gene is TRBV2, the J gene TRBJ1-2; 7 bases align to TRBD1. The clonotype originates from a female donor with multiple sclerosis, enrolled in a pregnancy study. This material consisted of peripheral blood, taken after pregnancy. The CDR3 DNA is TGTGCCAGCAGGAAGGGACAGCAAGCTAACTATGGCTACACCTTC. Translating it yields CASRKGQQANYGYTF. Complete variable domain (other parts from reference TRBV2 and TRBJ1-2): EPEVTQTPSHQVTQMGQEVILRCVPISNHLYFYWYRQILGQKVEFLVSFYNNEISEKSEIFDDQFSVERPDGSNFTLKIRSTKLEDSAMYFCASRKGQQANYGYTFGSGTRLTVV.